This T cell receptor beta chain appears in the sequencing data of a study of cytomegalovirus exposure and HLA in healthy donors. Study in general: A later analysis reported the same platform for the 90 to 150 validation repertoires and the roughly 700 first-cohort repertoires.

Comments on this clone: Its specificity is not known.

This CDR3 region has 20 residues. With 10 bases removed from V and 1 base from J, the gap between germline ends came to 35 bases. Germline assignment: CDR1 LNHDA and CDR2 SQIVND (reference sequence). Profiling relied on immunoSEQ multiplex PCR, and the TCRdb table lists in-frame clones only, not all of them. Of 60,000 to 85,000 clones detected, approximately 95% appear once; the ten largest clones hold approximately 1.5%. Regarding the study as a whole: First-cohort TCR clusters were later found to tend to co-occur in the 90 to 150 validation repertoires. For cytomegalovirus status, the classifier reportedly gave diagnoses with high specificity and sensitivity.

The donors were members of the roughly 120-subject validation cohort (separate from the roughly 660-subject first cohort). Sequences were obtained from PBMCs. The V and J genes are TRBV19 and TRBJ2-7; D possibly corresponds to TRBD2 (7 bases). The clonotype originates from a man younger than 35 in good health and CMV-seropositive. The CDR3 is CATRGTGGIAGPTGSYEQYF. CDR3 nucleotides: TGTGCCACTAGGGGGACGGGAGGAATAGCCGGCCCCACTGGGTCCTACGAGCAGTACTTC.